The entry below gives a single TCR beta chain sequence along with its context. This clone was detected only a few times. No antigen is known for it. Base qualities are not provided; no much larger clone lies one nucleotide away. Uninvolved adjacent lung was obtained at least 2 cm from the tumor margin, and the absence of atypia was confirmed by two independent pathologists. At diagnosis, tumor, uninvolved tumor-adjacent lung and peripheral blood were collected and then preserved as a mix of FFPE and fresh-frozen material. These data belong to a study of T cells in localized non-small cell lung cancer (dated by TCRdb to the early 2020s). The study in broad terms: The study examined T cell repertoires in approximately 240 patients with early-stage NSCLC and compared tumors with uninvolved tumor-adjacent lungs. All 230 or so NSCLC patients in the cohort were treatment-naive and had localized lung tumors that were resected. Of the NSCLC patients, about 130 were male and roughly 100 were female, and the mean age was approximately 66 years. The full study reports these points: Because multi-region tumor sequencing was not performed, intratumor heterogeneity could not be ruled out. Because the study design was exploratory, TCR variables were selected using unadjusted p-values without false-discovery rate correction. A median of 57 of the top 100 tumor clones were detected in paired uninvolved adjacent lung, and 28 of these tumor clones were also found among the top 100 clones of the paired uninvolved adjacent lung. Uninvolved tumor-adjacent lung showed the highest T cell clonality, higher than tumor, which suggests more focused antigenic responses in the adjacent lung. Higher blood T cell density associated with longer overall survival, while higher adjacent-lung clonality associated with shorter survival.

From the cysteine up to the phenylalanine, the CDR3 has a length of 17 residues. Left in the record is the CDR3 DNA by itself, 51 bases read in frame from the first base. V gives up 2 bases and J gives up 2 bases, and the segment between their germline ends measures 15 bases. CDR1 and CDR2 (SGHNT, YENEEA) derive from the germline V gene. TCR beta CDR3 regions were sequenced from DNA using the immunoSEQ Assay. The authors processed their data as follows. T cell density was computed as TCR beta template counts normalized to usable DNA estimated by amplifying housekeeping genes. Using the preseqR package, richness was estimated by extrapolating to 120,000 templates for tissue samples and 400,000 templates for PBMC samples. Clonality was taken to be one minus Pielou's evenness. Tissue-enriched TCRs were identified through differential abundance testing performed on productive amino-acid clonotypes, with a minimum total count of 5 and an alpha of 0.1. The Jaccard Index and the Morisita Overlap Index were used to measure repertoire overlap between compartments. GLIPH grouped TCR beta CDR3s together with public tetramer-defined viral CDR3s, and a viral motif had to include at least three viral sequences and show V-gene enrichment. This immuneACCESS table, as held by TCRdb, lists in-frame sequences with V and J called but not all clones. Of the missing ones, under half trace to an unresolved V gene in checked studies; the others have no known cause. V, J and clone size are those of that table, while D and trimming were read from the DNA. Present in this sample are roughly 1,200 clones, approximately 20% of which were seen just once. The leading ten clones occupy roughly 30% of the sample.

This sequence was found in a male donor older than 55 with stage I lung adenocarcinoma. The rearranged segments are TRBV11-3 and TRBJ2-2; the D gene is perhaps TRBD1 or TRBD2, each of them matching over 5 bases. The material sequenced was normal lung tissue next to the tumor, taken before any cancer treatment. CDR3 sequence: CASSLWGTGLNTGELFF. The DNA sequence follows: TGTGCCAGCAGCTTATGGGGCACGGGGTTAAACACCGGGGAGCTGTTTTTT. Full variable domain (CDR3 extended with the reference TRBV11-3 and TRBJ2-2 proteins): EAGVVQSPRYKIIEKKQPVAFWCNPISGHNTLYWYLQNLGQGPELLIRYENEEAVDDSQLPKDRFSAERLKGVDSTLKIQPAELGDSAVYLCASSLWGTGLNTGELFFGEGSRLTVL.